This TCR beta chain came from a study of breast tumors, draining lymph nodes, adjacent tissues. Points from the study as a whole: Tumors had less TCR diversity than lymph nodes, more than nontumor tissue. Tumor and nontumor repertoires were significantly more similar in luminal-like than in basal-like breast cancer. Data fit most tumor T cells coming from lymph node, expanding in tumor.

This clonotype came up many times. The target antigen is unknown. The CDR3 loop spans 16 amino acids. In germline, CDR1 is MGHRA, CDR2 YSYEKL. V lost 0 bases, J lost 6 bases, and 14 bases lay in between. Each CDR3 protein is one row after TCRdb ran MiXCR on the multiplex PCR reads. The sample gives about 21,000 distinct CDR3 sequences, roughly 32% of which show up once; 11% is in the top ten. The chain is built from TRBV4-1 and TRBJ2-2; D possibly uses TRBD1 or TRBD2 (5 bases each). The sequenced material came from breast tumor tissue. The source of this sequence is a female donor with breast cancer. Some clones in this sample may be carry-over from other donors' samples. In DNA form, the CDR3 reads TGCGCCAGCAGCCAAGAAATCCTGAGGGGAGCCGGGGAGCTGTTTTTT. Its translation: CASSQEILRGAGELFF.